Listed below are T cell receptor beta chains from one sample, sequenced in a study of T-cell memory formation after mild COVID-19. A single record per CDR3 protein comes from TCRdb applying MiXCR to the 5' RACE reads. The sample lists roughly 130,000 distinct CDR3 sequences, about 16% occurring once. The material sequenced was PBMCs or a T cell subset sorted from them (not recorded which). The receptors shown here come from an adult woman who had mild COVID-19 (a few samples of this study predate the infection). Cell type and time point are not known. The CDR3 runs from the conserved cysteine through the conserved F or W. D genes are given only for firm matches. Clone size, where shown, is once, few, many, or a class for clones that have expanded.

D gene	V gene	J gene	clone size	CDR3 protein	CDR3 DNA
TRBD1	TRBV29-1	TRBJ1-1	-	CSVSLGQGGPETEAFF	TGCAGCGTCTCCCTGGGACAGGGCGGCCCTGAGACTGAAGCTTTCTTT
TRBD1	TRBV25-1	TRBJ2-7	few	CASSRTGGGYEQYF	TGTGCCAGCAGTAGAACAGGGGGCGGCTACGAGCAGTACTTC
-	TRBV19	TRBJ2-1	few	CASSSDSYSYNEQFF	TGTGCCAGTAGTTCCGACTCCTACTCCTACAATGAGCAGTTCTTC
TRBD2	TRBV29-1	TRBJ2-3	many	CSVVLAGHTDTQYF	TGCAGCGTCGTACTAGCGGGACACACAGATACGCAGTATTTT
TRBD1	TRBV7-9	TRBJ1-1	-	CASSPTGTVNTEAFF	TGTGCCAGCAGCCCAACCGGGACAGTGAACACTGAAGCTTTCTTT
-	TRBV10-3	TRBJ2-7	few	CAISDAYEQYF	TGTGCCATCAGTGATGCCTACGAGCAGTACTTC
-	TRBV5-5	TRBJ2-5	many	CASSPTSYSETQYF	TGTGCCAGCAGCCCGACTAGTTATTCAGAGACCCAGTACTTC
TRBD2	TRBV20-1	TRBJ2-7	-	CSAIRGEEQYF	TGCAGTGCGATCCGGGGGGAAGAGCAGTACTTC
TRBD2	TRBV20-1	TRBJ2-1	few	CSARAPGLAGGLRFF	TGCAGTGCTAGAGCCCCCGGACTAGCGGGAGGTTTGCGGTTCTTC
-	TRBV6-5	TRBJ2-2	-	CASSYRGGGAGGELFF	TGTGCCAGCAGTTACCGCGGCGGGGGCGCCGGAGGGGAGCTGTTTTTT
TRBD1	TRBV19	TRBJ1-5	-	CASSITGGEQPQHF	TGTGCCAGTAGTATCACAGGGGGCGAGCAGCCCCAGCATTTT
-	TRBV5-1	TRBJ1-1	-	CASSLGGDSFMNTEAFF	TGCGCCAGCAGCTTGGGGGGCGACAGCTTCATGAACACTGAAGCTTTCTTT
TRBD1	TRBV11-3	TRBJ2-5	-	CASSPPPLTGALKETQYF	TGTGCCAGCAGCCCGCCCCCTCTCACAGGGGCACTAAAAGAGACCCAGTACTTC